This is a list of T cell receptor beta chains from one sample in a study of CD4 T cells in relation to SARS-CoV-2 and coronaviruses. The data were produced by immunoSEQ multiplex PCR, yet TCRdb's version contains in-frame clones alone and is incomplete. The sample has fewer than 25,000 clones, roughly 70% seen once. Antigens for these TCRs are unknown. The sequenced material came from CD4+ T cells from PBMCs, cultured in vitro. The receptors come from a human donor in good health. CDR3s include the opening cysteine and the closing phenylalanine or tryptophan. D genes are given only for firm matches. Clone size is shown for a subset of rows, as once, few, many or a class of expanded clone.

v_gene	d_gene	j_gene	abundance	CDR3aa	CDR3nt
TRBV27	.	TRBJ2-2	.	CASTPLSGNTGELFF	TGTGCCAGCACTCCTCTAAGCGGGAACACCGGGGAGCTGTTTTTT
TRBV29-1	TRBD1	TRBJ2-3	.	CSVDKTGDTDTQYF	TGCAGCGTTGACAAGACAGGGGACACAGATACGCAGTATTTT
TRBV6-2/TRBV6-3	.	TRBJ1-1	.	CASSYGDGRQWGRNTEAFF	TGTGCCAGCAGTTACGGGGACGGAAGGCAGTGGGGACGGAACACTGAAGCTTTCTTT
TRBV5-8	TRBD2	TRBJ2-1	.	CASSLLAGGPDEQFF	TGTGCCAGCAGCCTCTTAGCGGGAGGGCCCGATGAGCAGTTCTTC
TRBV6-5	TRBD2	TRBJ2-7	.	CASRPTSGNYEQYF	TGTGCCAGCAGGCCGACTAGCGGGAACTACGAGCAGTACTTC
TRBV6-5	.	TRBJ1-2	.	CASRAGGDNYGYTF	TGTGCCAGCAGGGCTGGGGGGGATAACTATGGCTACACCTTC
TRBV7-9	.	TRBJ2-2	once	CASSPGVTGELFF	TGTGCCAGCAGCCCCGGGGTCACCGGGGAGCTGTTTTTT
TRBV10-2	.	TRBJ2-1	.	CASSDNLNEQFF	TGCGCCAGCAGTGATAACCTCAATGAGCAGTTCTTC
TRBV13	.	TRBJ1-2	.	CASSPNKQGRGYTF	TGTGCCAGCAGCCCTAACAAACAGGGTAGAGGCTACACCTTC
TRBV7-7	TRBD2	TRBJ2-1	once	CASSLGLAGGEQFF	TGTGCTAGCAGCTTGGGACTAGCAGGGGGTGAGCAGTTCTTC
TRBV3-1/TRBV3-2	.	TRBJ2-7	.	CASSQVRTGLFYEQYF	TGTGCCAGCAGCCAAGTAAGAACAGGGTTATTCTACGAGCAGTACTTC
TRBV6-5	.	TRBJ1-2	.	CASSSPGTGDYTF	TGTGCCAGCAGTTCCCCCGGGACCGGAGACTACACCTTC
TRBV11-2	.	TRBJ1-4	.	CASRTLTVIRSEKLFF	TGTGCCAGCAGGACTCTCACAGTTATTCGGTCTGAAAAACTGTTTTTT
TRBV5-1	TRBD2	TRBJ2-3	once	CASSYSGREDTQYF	TGCGCCAGCAGCTATAGCGGGAGGGAGGATACGCAGTATTTT
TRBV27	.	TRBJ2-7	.	CASSPGTPSYEQYF	TGTGCCAGCAGTCCCGGGACACCTTCCTACGAGCAGTACTTC
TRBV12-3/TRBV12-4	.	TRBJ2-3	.	CASSSSTDTQYF	TGTGCCAGCAGTTCGAGCACAGATACGCAGTATTTT
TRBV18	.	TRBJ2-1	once	CASSPNTHNEQFF	TGTGCCAGCTCACCTAACACGCACAATGAGCAGTTCTTC
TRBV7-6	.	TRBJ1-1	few	CASSRTRDTEAFF	TGTGCCAGCAGCCGAACCAGGGACACTGAAGCTTTCTTT
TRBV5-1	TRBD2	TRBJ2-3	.	CASSLGTSGRATDTQYF	TGCGCCAGCAGCTTAGGGACTAGCGGGAGGGCCACAGATACGCAGTATTTT
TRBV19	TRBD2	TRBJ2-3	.	CASSIAGRQGGNTQYF	TGTGCCAGTAGTATAGCCGGAAGGCAGGGAGGGAATACGCAGTATTTT
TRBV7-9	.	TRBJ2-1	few	CASSLASGAYNEQFF	TGTGCCAGCAGCTTAGCCTCCGGGGCCTACAATGAGCAGTTCTTC
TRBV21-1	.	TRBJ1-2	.	CASKGQNYGYTF	TGTGCCAGCAAAGGTCAGAACTATGGCTACACCTTC
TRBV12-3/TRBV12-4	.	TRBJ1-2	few	CASSHQTGGYTF	TGTGCCAGCAGTCATCAGACTGGCGGCTACACCTTC
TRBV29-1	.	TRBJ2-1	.	CSVERQDSYNEQFF	TGCAGCGTTGAGAGGCAAGACTCCTACAATGAGCAGTTCTTC
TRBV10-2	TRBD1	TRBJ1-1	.	CASRDKTGGKTEAFF	TGCGCCAGCAGGGACAAAACAGGGGGTAAAACTGAAGCTTTCTTT